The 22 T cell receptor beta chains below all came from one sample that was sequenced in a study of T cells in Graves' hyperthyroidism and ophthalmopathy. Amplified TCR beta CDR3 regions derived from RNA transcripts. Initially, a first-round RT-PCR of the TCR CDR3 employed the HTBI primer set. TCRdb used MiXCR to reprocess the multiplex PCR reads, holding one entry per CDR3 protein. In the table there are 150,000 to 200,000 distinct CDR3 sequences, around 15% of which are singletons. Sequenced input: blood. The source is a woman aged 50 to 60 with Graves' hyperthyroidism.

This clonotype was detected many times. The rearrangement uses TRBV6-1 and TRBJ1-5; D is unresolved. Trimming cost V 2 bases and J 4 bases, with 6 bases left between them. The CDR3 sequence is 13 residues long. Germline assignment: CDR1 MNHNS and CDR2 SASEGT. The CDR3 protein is CASSESGNQPQHF. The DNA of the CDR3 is TGTGCCAGCAGTGAATCCGGTAATCAGCCCCAGCATTTT.

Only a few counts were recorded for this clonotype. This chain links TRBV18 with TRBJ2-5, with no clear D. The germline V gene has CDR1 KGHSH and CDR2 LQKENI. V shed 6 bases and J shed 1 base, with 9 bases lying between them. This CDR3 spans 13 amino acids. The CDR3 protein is CASSEGVQETQYF. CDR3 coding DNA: TGTGCCAGCTCCGAAGGTGTCCAAGAGACCCAGTACTTC.

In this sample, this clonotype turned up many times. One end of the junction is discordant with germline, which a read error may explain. The CDR3 DNA is TGTGCCAGCAGTCTTGGGGACTCTGGGGCCAACGTCCTGACTTTC. This gives the protein CASSLGDSGANVLTF. The rearrangement uses TRBV5-1 and TRBJ2-6; no clear D. Germline assignment: CDR1 SGHRS and CDR2 YFSETQ. The CDR3 is 15 amino acids.

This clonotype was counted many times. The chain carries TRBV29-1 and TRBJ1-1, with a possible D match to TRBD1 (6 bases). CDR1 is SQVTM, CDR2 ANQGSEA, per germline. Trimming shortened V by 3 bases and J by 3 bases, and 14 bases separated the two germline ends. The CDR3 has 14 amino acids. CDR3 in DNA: TGCAGCGTTGATAAGGGGGGCACGGACACTGAAGCTTTCTTT. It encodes CSVDKGGTDTEAFF.

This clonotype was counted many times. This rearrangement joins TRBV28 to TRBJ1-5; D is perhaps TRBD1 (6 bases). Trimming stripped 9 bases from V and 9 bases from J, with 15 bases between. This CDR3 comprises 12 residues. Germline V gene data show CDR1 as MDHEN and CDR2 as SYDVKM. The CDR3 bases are TGTGCCAGTGGGACACGGGCTTGGCCCCAGCATTTT. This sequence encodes CASGTRAWPQHF.

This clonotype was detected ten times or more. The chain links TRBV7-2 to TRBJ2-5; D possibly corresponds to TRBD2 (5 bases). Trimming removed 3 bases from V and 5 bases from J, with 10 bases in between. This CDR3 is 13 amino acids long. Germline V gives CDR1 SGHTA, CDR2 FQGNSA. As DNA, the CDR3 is TGTGCCAGCAGCTTTCAGAGGGAGGAGACCCAGTACTTC. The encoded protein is CASSFQREETQYF.

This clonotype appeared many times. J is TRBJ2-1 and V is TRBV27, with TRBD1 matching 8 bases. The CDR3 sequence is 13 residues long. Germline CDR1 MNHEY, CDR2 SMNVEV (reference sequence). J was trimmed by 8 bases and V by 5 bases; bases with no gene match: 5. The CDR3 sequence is CASSRLQGDEQFF. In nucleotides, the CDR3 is TGTGCCAGCAGTCGCCTACAGGGGGATGAGCAGTTCTTC.

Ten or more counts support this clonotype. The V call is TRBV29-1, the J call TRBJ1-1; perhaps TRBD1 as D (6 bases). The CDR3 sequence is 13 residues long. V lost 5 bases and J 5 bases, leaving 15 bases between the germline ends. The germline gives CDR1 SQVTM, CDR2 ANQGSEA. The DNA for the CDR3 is TGCAGCGTTAGGGAACAGGGAAAGACTGAAGCTTTCTTT. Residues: CSVREQGKTEAFF.

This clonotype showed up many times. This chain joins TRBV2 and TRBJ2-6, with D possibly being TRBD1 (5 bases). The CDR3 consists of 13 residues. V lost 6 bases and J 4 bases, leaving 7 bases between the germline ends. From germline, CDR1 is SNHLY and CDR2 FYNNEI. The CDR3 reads CASRGHGANVLTF. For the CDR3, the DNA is TGTGCCAGCAGGGGGCACGGGGCCAACGTCCTGACTTTC.

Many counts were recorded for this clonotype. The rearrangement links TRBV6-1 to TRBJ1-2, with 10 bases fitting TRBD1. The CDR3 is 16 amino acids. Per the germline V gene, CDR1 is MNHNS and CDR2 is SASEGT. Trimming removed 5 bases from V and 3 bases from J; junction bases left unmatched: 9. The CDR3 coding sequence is TGTGCCAGCAGTCTCCTCCGGACAGGGGGGGACTATGGCTACACCTTC. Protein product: CASSLLRTGGDYGYTF.

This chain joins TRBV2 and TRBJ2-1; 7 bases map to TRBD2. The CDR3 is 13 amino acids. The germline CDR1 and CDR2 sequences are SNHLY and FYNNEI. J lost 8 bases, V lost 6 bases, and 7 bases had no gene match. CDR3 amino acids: CASSDGLVDEQFF. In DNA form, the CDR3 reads TGTGCCAGCAGCGACGGACTAGTCGATGAGCAGTTCTTC.

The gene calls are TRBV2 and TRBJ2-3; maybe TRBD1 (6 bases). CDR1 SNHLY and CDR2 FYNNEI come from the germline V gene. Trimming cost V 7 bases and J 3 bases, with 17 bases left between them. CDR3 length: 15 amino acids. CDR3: CASKEERGRTDTQYF. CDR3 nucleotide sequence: TGTGCCAGCAAAGAAGAGAGGGGGAGAACAGATACGCAGTATTTT.

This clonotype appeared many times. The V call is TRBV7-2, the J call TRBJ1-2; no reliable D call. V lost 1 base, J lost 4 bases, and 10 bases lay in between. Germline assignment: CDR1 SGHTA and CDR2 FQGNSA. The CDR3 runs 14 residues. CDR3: CASSLGQTFYGYTF. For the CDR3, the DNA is TGTGCCAGCAGCTTAGGGCAGACCTTCTATGGCTACACCTTC.

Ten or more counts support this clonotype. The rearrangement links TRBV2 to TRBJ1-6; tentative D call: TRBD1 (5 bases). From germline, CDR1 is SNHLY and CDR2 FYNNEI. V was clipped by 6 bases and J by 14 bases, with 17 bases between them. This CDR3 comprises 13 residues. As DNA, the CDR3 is TGTGCCAGCAGCACGTTTACAGGTCTGGCCCTCCACTTT. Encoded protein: CASSTFTGLALHF.

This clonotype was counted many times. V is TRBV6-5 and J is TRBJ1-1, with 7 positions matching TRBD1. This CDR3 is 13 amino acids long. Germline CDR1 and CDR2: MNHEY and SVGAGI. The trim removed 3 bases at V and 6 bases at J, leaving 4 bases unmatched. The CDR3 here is CASSYDREAEAFF. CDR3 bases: TGTGCCAGCAGTTATGACAGGGAGGCTGAAGCTTTCTTT.

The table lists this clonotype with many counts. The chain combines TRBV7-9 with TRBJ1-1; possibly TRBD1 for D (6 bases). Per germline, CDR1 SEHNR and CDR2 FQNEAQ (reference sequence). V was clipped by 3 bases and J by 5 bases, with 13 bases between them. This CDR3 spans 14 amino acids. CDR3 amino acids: CASSFRGSLTEAFF. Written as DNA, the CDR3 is TGTGCCAGCAGCTTTAGGGGGTCGTTAACTGAAGCTTTCTTT. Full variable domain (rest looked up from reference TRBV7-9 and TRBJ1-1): DTGVSQNPRHKITKRGQNVTFRCDPISEHNRLYWYRQTLGQGPEFLTYFQNEAQLEKSRLLSDRFSAERPKGSFSTLEIQRTEQGDSAMYLCASSFRGSLTEAFFGQGTRLTVV.

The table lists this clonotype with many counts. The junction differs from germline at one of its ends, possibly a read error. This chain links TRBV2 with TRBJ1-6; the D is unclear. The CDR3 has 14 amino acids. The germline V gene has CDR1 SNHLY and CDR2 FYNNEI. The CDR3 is CASREALLNSPLHF. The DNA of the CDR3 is TGTGCCAGCCGTGAAGCCTTGCTGAATTCACCCCTCCACTTT.

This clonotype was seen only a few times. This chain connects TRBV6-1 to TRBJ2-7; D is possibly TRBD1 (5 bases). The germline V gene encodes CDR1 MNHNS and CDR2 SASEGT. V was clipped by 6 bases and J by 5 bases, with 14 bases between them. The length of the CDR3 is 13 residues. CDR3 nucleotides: TGTGCCAGCAGGAGGACAAGGAAAGACGAGCAGTACTTC. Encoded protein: CASRRTRKDEQYF.

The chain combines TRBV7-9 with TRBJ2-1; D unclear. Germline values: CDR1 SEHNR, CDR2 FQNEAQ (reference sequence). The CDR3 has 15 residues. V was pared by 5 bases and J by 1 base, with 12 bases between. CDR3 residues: CASSLRYGSYNEQFF. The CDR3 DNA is TGTGCCAGCAGCCTCCGCTATGGGTCCTACAATGAGCAGTTCTTC.

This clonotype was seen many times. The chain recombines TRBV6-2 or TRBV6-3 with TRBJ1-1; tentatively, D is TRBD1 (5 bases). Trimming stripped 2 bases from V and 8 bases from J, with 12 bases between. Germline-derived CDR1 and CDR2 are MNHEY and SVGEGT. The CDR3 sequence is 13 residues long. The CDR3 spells CASSYPGDEEAFF. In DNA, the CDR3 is TGTGCCAGCAGTTACCCGGGGGACGAAGAAGCTTTCTTT.

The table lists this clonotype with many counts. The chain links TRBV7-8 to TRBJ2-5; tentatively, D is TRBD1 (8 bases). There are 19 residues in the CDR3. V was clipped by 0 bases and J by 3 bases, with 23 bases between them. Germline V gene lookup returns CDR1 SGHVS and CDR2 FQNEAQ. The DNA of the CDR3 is TGTGCCAGCAGCTTAGCGGTGGTGGTCCGGACAGGGAGGGAAGAGACCCAGTACTTC. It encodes CASSLAVVVRTGREETQYF.

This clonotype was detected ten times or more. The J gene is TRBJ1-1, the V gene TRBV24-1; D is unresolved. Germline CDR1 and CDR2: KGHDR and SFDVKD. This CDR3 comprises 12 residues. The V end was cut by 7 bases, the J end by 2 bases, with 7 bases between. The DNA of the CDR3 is TGTGCCACCAGCCAGTCCAACACTGAAGCTTTCTTT. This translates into CATSQSNTEAFF.